These 16 T cell receptor beta chains were sequenced from one sample in a study of OX40 agonist ivuxolimab in advanced cancers. Measured with immunoSEQ multiplex PCR; TCRdb has only the in-frame clones, and not every one. This sample yields approximately 74,000 clones, of which around 90% are seen a single time; approximately 2% belongs to the top ten. The starting material was CD4+ or CD8+ T cells sorted from blood, obtained in a trial of the OX40 agonist ivuxolimab. The receptors were sampled from an adult with an advanced solid tumor such as melanoma, head and neck, liver or kidney cancer.

The chain is built from TRBV11-2 and TRBJ1-2, with D unresolved. There are 14 residues in the CDR3. V lost 5 bases and J 7 bases, leaving 17 bases between the germline ends. CDR1 is SGHAT, CDR2 FQNNGV, per germline. CDR3 DNA sequence: TGTGCCAGCAGCCTTAATAGGGCTACTCCTGGCTACACCTTC. It translates to CASSLNRATPGYTF.

This rearrangement joins TRBV28 to TRBJ1-5; 7 bases match TRBD1. V trimming: 6 bases; J trimming: 3 bases; junction bases outside the gene matches: 8. CDR1 is MDHEN, CDR2 SYDVKM, per germline. This CDR3 contains 15 residues. This CDR3 reads CASSFLGQVNQPQHF. DNA of the CDR3: TGTGCCAGCAGCTTTCTTGGACAGGTCAATCAGCCCCAGCATTTT.

The V gene is TRBV7-8, the J gene TRBJ2-5; D might be TRBD2 (5 bases). Germline loops: CDR1 SGHVS, CDR2 FQNEAQ. The germline V and J ends were trimmed by 5 bases and 4 bases, with 14 bases remaining between them. The CDR3 totals 14 residues. The CDR3 is CASSVGLEGETQYF. For the CDR3, the DNA is TGTGCCAGCAGCGTAGGTCTTGAGGGAGAGACCCAGTACTTC.

The chain couples TRBV7-2 to TRBJ2-7; D call uncertain. Per germline, CDR1 SGHTA and CDR2 FQGNSA. The V and J ends lost 4 bases and 6 bases respectively, with 7 bases between them. This CDR3 region has 11 residues. The CDR3 spells CASSSYSEQYF. CDR3 nucleotide sequence: TGTGCCAGCAGCTCTTATAGCGAGCAGTACTTC.

V usage is TRBV28 and J usage is TRBJ2-2; 7 bases agree with TRBD2. V was clipped by 5 bases and J by 6 bases; unmatched bases: 9. CDR3 length: 15 residues. Germline CDR1 MDHEN, CDR2 SYDVKM. CDR3 bases: TGTGCCAGCAGTCTACTGGGCCGGGGGGCCGGGGAGCTGTTTTTT. The encoded protein is CASSLLGRGAGELFF. Combining the CDR3 with reference TRBV28 and TRBJ2-2 gives the whole variable domain DVKVTQSSRYLVKRTGEKVFLECVQDMDHENMFWYRQDPGLGLRLIYFSYDVKMKEKGDIPEGYSVSREKKERFSLILESASTNQTSMYLCASSLLGRGAGELFFGEGSRLTVL.

The rearrangement links TRBV5-5 to TRBJ1-1, with a tentative D call TRBD1 (5 bases). CDR1 is SGHKS, CDR2 YYEKEE, per germline (reference sequence). Trimming shortened V by 1 base and J by 5 bases, and 21 bases separated the two germline ends. CDR3 length: 17 residues. CDR3 DNA: TGTGCCAGCAGCTTGAAGGGTCCAGGGATAGGCCGGACTGAAGCTTTCTTT. It codes for CASSLKGPGIGRTEAFF.

About this clone itself: One end of the junction is discordant with germline, which a read error may explain. The same CDR3 also results from other DNA sequences found in this sample. This chain uses TRBV5-1 with TRBJ2-1, with D perhaps assigned TRBD1 or TRBD2 (6 bases each). Germline CDR1 is SGHRS and CDR2 is YFSETQ. This CDR3 spans 13 amino acids. CDR3 DNA sequence: TGCGCCAGCAGCTTCGGAGGGGGTGGTGAGCAATTCTTC. Translated, it gives CASSFGGGGEQFF.

The V call is TRBV28, the J call TRBJ1-3; possibly TRBD1 for D (6 bases). The CDR3 runs to 14 residues. V was trimmed by 5 bases and J by 2 bases, leaving 10 bases between them. Germline V lookup: CDR1 MDHEN, CDR2 SYDVKM. CDR3 bases: TGTGCCAGCAGTACCACAGGGACTGGAAACACCATATATTTT. This gives the protein CASSTTGTGNTIYF.

The chain recombines TRBV7-2 with TRBJ2-7; D might be TRBD1 or TRBD2, each matching 5 bases. Trimming pared 5 bases from V and 2 bases from J, leaving 25 bases between. There are 18 residues in the CDR3. Germline assignment: CDR1 SGHTA and CDR2 FQGNSA. The chain's CDR3 is CASSQSRWGRGAPYEQYF. In DNA, the CDR3 is TGTGCCAGCAGCCAATCACGATGGGGCCGGGGCGCTCCCTACGAGCAGTACTTC.

The rearrangement links TRBV28 to TRBJ2-3; no clear D gene. V was shortened by 3 bases and J by 2 bases, with 15 bases between the two germline ends. CDR1 MDHEN and CDR2 SYDVKM come from the germline V gene. The CDR3 is 16 amino acids. The CDR3 here is CASSLVTSWVTDTQYF. The CDR3 bases are TGTGCCAGCAGTTTGGTCACGTCGTGGGTCACAGATACGCAGTATTTT.

This clone showed up just a few times. The chain carries TRBV18 and TRBJ2-7, with TRBD1 identical over 7 bases. This CDR3 comprises 15 residues. The germline CDR1 and CDR2 sequences are KGHSH and LQKENI. Unmatched junction bases numbered 8, after V lost 4 bases and J lost 2 bases. CDR3 DNA sequence: TGTGCCAGCTCACAAGACAGGGTGAATGCCTACGAGCAGTACTTC. Translating it yields CASSQDRVNAYEQYF.

Note on this clone: A read error may produce the germline difference seen at one junction end. The V call is TRBV7-7, the J call TRBJ2-3; 12 nucleotides align to TRBD2. CDR3 length: 15 residues. Germline CDR1 and CDR2: SSHAT and FNYEAQ (reference sequence). The DNA for the CDR3 is TGTGCTAGCAGCTTTGGACTAGCGGGGACAGATACGCAGTATTTT. Its protein is CASSFGLAGTDTQYF.

Here the CDR3 reads CASSPARAGANVLTF. In DNA form, the CDR3 reads TGTGCCAGCTCACCCGCTAGGGCTGGGGCCAACGTCCTGACTTTC. The chain uses TRBV18 and TRBJ2-6; the D is unclear. The CDR3 extends over 15 amino acids. Germline CDR1 reads KGHSH; CDR2 reads LQKENI. V was pared by 3 bases and J by 2 bases, with 8 bases between.

V gene TRBV28 combines with J gene TRBJ2-7; 7 positions agree with TRBD2. J lost 5 bases, V lost 5 bases, and 9 bases had no gene match. This CDR3 comprises 14 residues. Per the germline V gene, CDR1 is MDHEN and CDR2 is SYDVKM. The CDR3 is CASSPPGGANEQYF. DNA of the CDR3: TGTGCCAGCAGTCCCCCGGGGGGAGCGAACGAGCAGTACTTC. Supplemented by reference TRBV28 and TRBJ2-7, the full variable domain reads DVKVTQSSRYLVKRTGEKVFLECVQDMDHENMFWYRQDPGLGLRLIYFSYDVKMKEKGDIPEGYSVSREKKERFSLILESASTNQTSMYLCASSPPGGANEQYFGPGTRLTVT.

The chain joins TRBV5-1 to TRBJ2-2; D might be TRBD1 (5 bases). Trimming removed 0 bases at V and 6 bases at J, with 9 bases between. Germline V gives CDR1 SGHRS, CDR2 YFSETQ. This CDR3 has 14 amino acids. CDR3 protein: CASSLEGVPGELFF. CDR3 nucleotide sequence: TGCGCCAGCAGCTTGGAAGGGGTCCCCGGGGAGCTGTTTTTT.

This clone appeared a few times. This sequence joins TRBV25-1 and TRBJ2-3; possible D gene TRBD2, 5 bases. The germline CDR1 and CDR2 sequences are MGHDK and SYGVNS. Trimming removed 4 bases from V and 2 bases from J, with 10 bases in between. The CDR3 sequence is 14 residues long. Written as DNA, the CDR3 is TGTGCCAGCAGTGCCCGGGATCTCACAGATACGCAGTATTTT. Translated, it gives CASSARDLTDTQYF.